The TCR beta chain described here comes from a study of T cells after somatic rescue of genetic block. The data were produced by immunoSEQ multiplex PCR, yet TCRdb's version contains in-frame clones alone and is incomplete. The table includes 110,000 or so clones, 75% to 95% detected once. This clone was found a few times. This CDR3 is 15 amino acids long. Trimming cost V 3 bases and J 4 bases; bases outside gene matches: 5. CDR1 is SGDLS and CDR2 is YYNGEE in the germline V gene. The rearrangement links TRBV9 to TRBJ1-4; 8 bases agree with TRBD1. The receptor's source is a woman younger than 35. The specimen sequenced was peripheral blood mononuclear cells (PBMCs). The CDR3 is CASSAGTGDNEKLFF. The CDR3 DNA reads TGTGCCAGCAGCGCCGGGACAGGAGATAATGAAAAACTGTTTTTT.